These 19 T cell receptor beta chains originate from one sample sequenced in a study of blood T cell repertoires in COVID-19. Only in-frame clones appear in the TCRdb table, and some are missing; sequencing was by immunoSEQ multiplex PCR. The table includes approximately 49,000 clones, around 90% detected once. Sequenced input: peripheral blood. The origin of the receptors is a man between 50 and 59 years old with active COVID-19.

V is TRBV5-1 and J is TRBJ1-6; D call uncertain. Trimming removed 3 bases at V and 8 bases at J, with 9 bases between. The CDR3 extends over 13 amino acids. CDR1 is SGHRS and CDR2 is YFSETQ in the germline V gene. The CDR3 sequence: CASSYAGDSPLHF. CDR3 nucleotides: TGCGCCAGCAGCTACGCCGGGGATTCACCCCTCCACTTT. The variable domain in full, completed from reference TRBV5-1 and TRBJ1-6, reads KAGVTQTPRYLIKTRGQQVTLSCSPISGHRSVSWYQQTPGQGLQFLFEYFSETQRNKGNFPGRFSGRQFSNSRSEMNVSTLELGDSALYLCASSYAGDSPLHFGNGTRLTVT.

The chain uses TRBV29-1 and TRBJ1-2; a weak D match, TRBD1 (5 bases). Germline values: CDR1 SQVTM, CDR2 ANQGSEA. The CDR3 consists of 12 residues. V was clipped by 4 bases and J by 4 bases, with 10 bases between them. The CDR3: CSVGQGGYGYTF. CDR3 coding DNA: TGCAGCGTTGGTCAGGGAGGCTATGGCTACACCTTC.

This sequence joins TRBV10-2 and TRBJ1-2; possibly TRBD1 for D (6 bases). This CDR3 has 16 residues. Between the trimmed V and J ends, which lost 0 bases and 0 bases, there was a span of 11 bases. Per the germline V gene, CDR1 is WSHSY and CDR2 is SAAADI. The CDR3 protein is CASSESRQATNYGYTF. CDR3 DNA sequence: TGCGCCAGCAGTGAGTCCAGACAGGCGACTAACTATGGCTACACCTTC.

The chain carries TRBV11-3 and TRBJ1-3; perhaps TRBD1 as D (6 bases). Germline V gives CDR1 SGHNT, CDR2 YENEEA. The V and J ends lost 5 bases and 1 base respectively, with 9 bases between them. The CDR3 sequence is 14 residues long. CDR3 DNA sequence: TGTGCCAGCAGCCTGGGGGCTTCTGGAAACACCATATATTTT. Its translation is CASSLGASGNTIYF.

DNA of the CDR3: TGTGCCAGCAGTTTCCGGACAGGGGGCTCTGAGCAGTTCTTC. It specifies CASSFRTGGSEQFF. The genes are TRBV27 and TRBJ2-1; 11 positions agree with TRBD1. The CDR3 runs to 14 residues. The germline V gene has CDR1 MNHEY and CDR2 SMNVEV (reference sequence). V gave up 3 bases and J gave up 9 bases; unmatched junction bases: 4.

The rearrangement joins TRBV9 to TRBJ1-3, with D tentatively TRBD1 (6 bases). Trimming pared 2 bases from V and 3 bases from J, leaving 12 bases between. The CDR3 has 15 amino acids. In germline, CDR1 is SGDLS, CDR2 YYNGEE. CDR3: CASSVGHVDGNTIYF. The CDR3, as DNA: TGTGCCAGCAGCGTGGGACACGTTGATGGAAACACCATATATTTT.

The chain links TRBV5-6 to TRBJ2-5, with D possibly matching TRBD1 (5 bases). This CDR3 is 15 amino acids long. The V gene lost 0 bases and the J gene lost 2 bases, with 11 bases spanning the gap. Germline loops: CDR1 SGHDT, CDR2 YYEEEE. Here the CDR3 DNA reads TGTGCCAGCAGCTTGGCCGGTAGGGGTCAAGAGACCCAGTACTTC. Translation: CASSLAGRGQETQYF.

The rearrangement links TRBV7-9 to TRBJ1-5; tentative D call: TRBD1 (5 bases). The CDR3 has 15 residues. The V gene's germline CDR1 is SEHNR and CDR2 FQNEAQ (reference sequence). With 3 bases removed from V and 4 bases from J, the gap between germline ends came to 13 bases. CDR3 protein: CASSLGEEWNQPQHF. The CDR3 DNA is TGTGCCAGCAGCTTGGGGGAGGAGTGGAATCAGCCCCAGCATTTT.

The CDR3 DNA sequence: TGTGCCAGCAGCTCGATAGGCAGGAAACAAGAGACCCAGTACTTC. Its protein product is CASSSIGRKQETQYF. This rearrangement joins TRBV11-2 to TRBJ2-5; D unresolved. The CDR3 totals 15 residues. Germline assignment: CDR1 SGHAT and CDR2 FQNNGV. The V gene lost 4 bases and the J gene lost 2 bases, with 14 bases spanning the gap.

This clone is classed as medium-sized. This chain uses TRBV4-2 with TRBJ2-7; D ambiguous. The germline V gene encodes CDR1 LGHNA and CDR2 YNFKEQ. The V end lost 0 bases, the J end lost 3 bases, and 6 bases lay between the germline ends. There are 13 residues in the CDR3. The CDR3 is CASSQDPRYEQYF. The CDR3 region has the DNA TGTGCCAGCAGCCAAGATCCCCGCTACGAGCAGTACTTC.

V usage is TRBV15 and J usage is TRBJ2-1; 7 nucleotides match TRBD1. Germline assignment: CDR1 LNHNV and CDR2 YYDKDF (reference sequence). This CDR3 contains 16 residues. Trimming at V came to 0 bases and at J to 4 bases, leaving 6 bases not matched to a gene. The CDR3 loop reads CATSRDRGQLYNEQFF. CDR3 bases: TGTGCCACCAGCAGAGACCGGGGACAGCTATACAATGAGCAGTTCTTC.

The chain is built from TRBV5-6 and TRBJ2-1; the D gene is possibly TRBD2 (5 bases). The CDR3 has 15 residues. The V end lost 1 base, the J end lost 4 bases, and 12 bases lay between the germline ends. Germline lookup yields CDR1 SGHDT and CDR2 YYEEEE. CDR3 DNA sequence: TGTGCCAGCAGCTTGATCACTAGTGTATACAATGAGCAGTTCTTC. This translates into CASSLITSVYNEQFF. The full variable domain, completed using reference TRBV5-6 and TRBJ2-1, is DAGVTQSPTHLIKTRGQQVTLRCSPKSGHDTVSWYQQALGQGPQFIFQYYEEEERQRGNFPDRFSGHQFPNYSSELNVNALLLGDSALYLCASSLITSVYNEQFFGPGTRLTVL.

The rearrangement joins TRBV24-1 to TRBJ2-2; TRBD1 matches 11 bases. Germline V gene lookup returns CDR1 KGHDR and CDR2 SFDVKD. V lost 3 bases and J lost 1; bases outside the gene matches: 9. The CDR3 length is 19 residues. CDR3 loop: CATSDARGQGGLNTGELFF. The CDR3 DNA is TGTGCCACCAGTGATGCCAGGGGACAGGGGGGATTGAACACCGGGGAGCTGTTTTTT.

The genes are TRBV5-6 and TRBJ2-5, with no clear D. This CDR3 has 15 residues. V gave up 1 base and J gave up 5 bases, with 15 bases separating them. The germline V gene has CDR1 SGHDT and CDR2 YYEEEE. The CDR3 loop reads CASSLRSWAGETQYF. CDR3 sequence (DNA): TGTGCCAGCAGCTTGCGGTCGTGGGCTGGGGAGACCCAGTACTTC.

This chain joins TRBV28 and TRBJ1-3; 7 positions match TRBD1. The CDR3 has 16 amino acids. V shed 5 bases and J 0 bases; nucleotides not matched to a gene: 7. Germline CDR1 is MDHEN and CDR2 is SYDVKM. The CDR3 reads CASSPTRTGSGNTIYF. CDR3 coding DNA: TGTGCCAGCAGTCCAACCCGGACAGGCTCTGGAAACACCATATATTTT.

The V and J genes are TRBV6-5 and TRBJ2-3; 11 nucleotides agree with TRBD2. J gave up 0 bases and V 6 bases, and 2 bases lay outside the gene matches. From germline, CDR1 is MNHEY and CDR2 SVGAGI. This CDR3 is built from 15 residues. The CDR3 bases are TGTGCCAGCAGACTAGCGGGAGTTAGCACAGATACGCAGTATTTT. It translates to CASRLAGVSTDTQYF.

The chain links TRBV4-2 to TRBJ1-6, with no clear D. The V gene lost 2 bases and the J gene lost 8 bases, with 13 bases spanning the gap. CDR3 length: 15 residues. Germline values: CDR1 LGHNA, CDR2 YNFKEQ. CDR3 protein: CASSQTDKTYSPLHF. The CDR3 DNA reads TGTGCCAGCAGCCAAACCGACAAAACCTATTCACCCCTCCACTTT.

This clone was found once. This chain links TRBV5-6 with TRBJ1-1; weak D call: TRBD1 (5 bases). CDR3 length: 14 amino acids. The V gene's germline CDR1 is SGHDT and CDR2 YYEEEE. The V gene lost 5 bases and the J gene lost 5 bases, with 16 bases spanning the gap. CDR3 DNA sequence: TGTGCCAGCAGAGGTGAAGGGGCGGGGACTGAAGCTTTCTTT. This encodes CASRGEGAGTEAFF.

In this sample, this clone turned up a few times. CDR3 in DNA: TGTGCCAGCAGCTTACCACAGGACTCTGGAAACACCATATATTTT. As protein: CASSLPQDSGNTIYF. The chain is built from TRBV7-9 and TRBJ1-3, with D possibly being TRBD1 (5 bases). The CDR3 runs to 15 residues. V dropped 2 bases and J dropped 0 bases, with 8 bases sitting between them. Germline CDR1 SEHNR, CDR2 FQNEAQ (reference sequence).